Detailed here is one TCR beta chain. Its antigen remains unidentified. This sample stems from a study of T cell clonotyping in hematopoietic cell transplantation. Study as a whole: Recipient samples before transplant were obtained post-cytoreduction. Notes on the study in general: At the given depth, recipient repertoires were over 95% de novo clonotypes. After transplant, recipient diversity fell while pathologically expanded clonotypes grew through day 180.

Germline values: CDR1 SQVTM, CDR2 ANQGSEA. The CDR3 consists of 12 residues. Trimming removed 6 bases from V and 7 bases from J, with 16 bases in between. Data came from immunoSEQ multiplex PCR; TCRdb stores just in-frame clones and leaves some out. The profile covers thousands of clones, with around 90% appearing a single time and 3.6% taken by the ten largest. Time point specified: recipient sample about 28 days before transplant, after cytoreduction. The sequences come from peripheral blood mononuclear cells, collected before stem cell transplant. The V gene is TRBV29-1, the J gene TRBJ2-7; TRBD2 is a possible D gene (5 bases). The source of this sequence is a man aged 30-40 years with acute myeloid leukemia. Some clones in this sample may be carry-over from other donors' samples. The CDR3 nucleotides are TGCAGCGTCGGAGGACGGGAATGGGAGCAGTACTTC. It codes for CSVGGREWEQYF.